This T cell receptor beta chain derives from a study of T cells in women clearing cervical HPV infection. Study conclusions and caveats: Repertoire richness, not evenness, was significantly elevated in CIN3+ cases versus controls.

The repertoire was sequenced with immunoSEQ multiplex PCR; TCRdb's copy has only in-frame clones and lacks some. Its listing shows roughly 22,000 clones. Of note for this clone: The antigen remains undetermined. The missing CDR3 end, 3 residues past where the read stops, is filled in from the germline J gene.

The ends were cut back, 0 bases at V and 6 bases at J, with 12 bases in the middle. Per germline, CDR1 MDHEN and CDR2 SYDVKM. This CDR3 region has 16 residues. The specimen was blood buffy coat. The clonotype was recovered from a woman aged 18-70 years with a cervical HPV16 infection that either progressed to CIN3+ or cleared (not recorded which). The chain joins TRBV28 to TRBJ1-6; weak D call: TRBD1 (5 bases). CDR3 DNA (partial): TGTGCCAGCAGTTTATGGCCAGGGCGTTTTAATTCACCC. This codes for CASSLWPGRFNSP. The entire CDR3 protein reads CASSLWPGRFNSPLHF.